This T cell receptor beta chain originates from a study of OX40 agonist ivuxolimab in advanced cancers. Study overall: The treatment was a fully human IgG2 OX40 agonist, ivuxolimab. Earlier treatment with anti-PD-1, anti-PD-L1 or anti-CTLA-4 was permitted, and 35% to 40% had received some.

In its sample, this clone was seen once. Its antigen is as yet unknown. Germline CDR1 and CDR2: LNHDA and SQIVND (reference sequence). The CDR3 covers 17 residues. V gave up 9 bases and J gave up 4 bases; unmatched junction bases: 18. Points from the study as a whole: There were, on average, more expanded clones in CD8+ T cells than in CD4+. Some patients who did not respond also had low normalized T-cell clonal expansion.

The method was immunoSEQ multiplex PCR; TCRdb's version includes in-frame clones alone and lacks a portion of them. The table includes 50,000 to 60,000 clones, about nine tenths detected once. J is TRBJ1-3 and V is TRBV19; 7 bases match TRBD1. The sequence was collected from an adult with an advanced solid tumor such as melanoma, head and neck, liver or kidney cancer. The sequencing here drew on CD4+ or CD8+ T cells sorted from blood, taken in a trial of the OX40 agonist ivuxolimab. CDR3 DNA: TGTGCCAGCCGACAACCGAAGACAGGGATCTCCGGAAACACCATATATTTT. Its translation: CASRQPKTGISGNTIYF. The whole variable domain, filled in from reference TRBV19 and TRBJ1-3, reads DGGITQSPKYLFRKEGQNVTLSCEQNLNHDAMYWYRQDPGQGLRLIYYSQIVNDFQKGDIAEGYSVSREKKESFPLTVTSAQKNPTAFYLCASRQPKTGISGNTIYFGEGSWLTVV.